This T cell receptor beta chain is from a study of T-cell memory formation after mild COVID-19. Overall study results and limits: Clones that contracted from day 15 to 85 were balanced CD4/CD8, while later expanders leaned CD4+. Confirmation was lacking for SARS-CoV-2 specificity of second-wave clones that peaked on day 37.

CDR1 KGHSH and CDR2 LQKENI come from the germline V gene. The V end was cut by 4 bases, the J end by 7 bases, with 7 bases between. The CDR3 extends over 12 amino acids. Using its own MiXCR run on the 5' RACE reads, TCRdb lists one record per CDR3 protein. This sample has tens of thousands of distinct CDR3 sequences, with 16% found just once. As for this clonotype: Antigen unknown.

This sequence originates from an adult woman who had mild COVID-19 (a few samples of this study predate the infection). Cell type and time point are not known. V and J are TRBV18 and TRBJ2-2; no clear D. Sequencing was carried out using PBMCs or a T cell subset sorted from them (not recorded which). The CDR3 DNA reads TGTGCCAGCTCACTGGCAAACGGGGAGCTGTTTTTT. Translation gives CASSLANGELFF.